Presented here are 9 T cell receptor beta chains from one specimen sequenced in a study of Graves' ophthalmopathy and Graves' hyperthyroidism. The study amplified TCR beta CDR3 regions using RNA transcripts. The authors performed first-round RT-PCR with HTBI primers and then a second-round multiplex PCR. TCRdb passed the multiplex PCR reads through MiXCR, listing each CDR3 protein once. The profile shows 650,000 to 800,000 distinct CDR3 sequences, roughly 41% of them singletons. The sequencing sample was made of peripheral blood. The origin of the receptors is an adult man with Graves' ophthalmopathy.

This sequence joins TRBV10-3 and TRBJ2-7, with TRBD1 as a possible D gene (6 bases). The CDR3 is made up of 12 amino acids. With 7 bases removed from V and 4 bases from J, the gap between germline ends came to 11 bases. CDR1 and CDR2 from the germline V gene are ENHRY and SYGVKD. In DNA form, the CDR3 reads TGTGCCATCAAGGGGGTGGGGTACGAGCAGTACTTC. Residues: CAIKGVGYEQYF.

This clonotype was recorded at least ten times. The rearrangement links TRBV15 to TRBJ1-6, with a possible D match to TRBD1 (5 bases). Deletions cut 6 bases from V and 7 bases from J, with 13 bases between. The CDR3 is made up of 14 amino acids. Germline lookup yields CDR1 LNHNV and CDR2 YYDKDF (reference sequence). The CDR3 coding sequence is TGTGCCACCAGGGTGGGGCTAACGAATTCACCCCTCCACTTT. Translating it yields CATRVGLTNSPLHF. The full variable domain, its missing parts supplied by reference TRBV15 and TRBJ1-6, is DAMVIQNPRYQVTQFGKPVTLSCSQTLNHNVMYWYQQKSSQAPKLLFHYYDKDFNNEADTPDNFQSRRPNTSFCFLDIRSPGLGDTAMYLCATRVGLTNSPLHFGNGTRLTVT.

This clonotype has at least ten counts. The J gene is TRBJ2-5, the V gene TRBV14; maybe TRBD1 (6 bases). CDR1 and CDR2 from the germline V gene are SGHDN and FVKESK. Deletions cut 4 bases from V and 4 bases from J, with 10 bases between. The CDR3 runs 13 residues. The CDR3: CASSPGTTETQYF. Written as DNA, the CDR3 is TGTGCCAGCAGCCCCGGGACAACAGAGACCCAGTACTTC. The full variable domain, completed using reference TRBV14 and TRBJ2-5, is EAGVTQFPSHSVIEKGQTVTLRCDPISGHDNLYWYRRVMGKEIKFLLHFVKESKQDESGMPNNRFLAERTGGTYSTLKVQPAELEDSGVYFCASSPGTTETQYFGPGTRLLVL.

This clonotype came up many times. This chain joins TRBV7-8 and TRBJ1-1, with D perhaps TRBD1 (6 bases). The CDR3 loop spans 12 amino acids. Germline assignment: CDR1 SGHVS and CDR2 FQNEAQ. V was pared by 7 bases and J by 7 bases, with 13 bases between. In DNA form, the CDR3 reads TGTGCCAGCACCTCCCCGGACAGTGAAGCTTTCTTT. Its protein product is CASTSPDSEAFF.

The rearrangement links TRBV19 to TRBJ2-7; D perhaps matches TRBD1 (6 bases). Looked up from germline, CDR1 is LNHDA and CDR2 is SQIVND (reference sequence). V gave up 4 bases and J gave up 2 bases, with 12 bases separating them. The CDR3 is 14 amino acids. CDR3 residues: CASSTDRSTYEQYF. Here the CDR3 DNA reads TGTGCCAGTAGTACCGACAGGAGCACCTACGAGCAGTACTTC.

This clonotype was observed at least ten times. The chain couples TRBV12-3 or TRBV12-4 to TRBJ1-2; D not resolved. The ends were cut back, 5 bases at V and 2 bases at J, with 9 bases in the middle. This CDR3 contains 13 residues. CDR3 protein: CASSHAENYGYTF. Written as DNA, the CDR3 is TGTGCCAGCAGTCATGCAGAAAACTATGGCTACACCTTC.

The rearrangement uses TRBV11-2 and TRBJ2-2; TRBD1 agrees at 11 bases. The CDR3 consists of 16 residues. Germline CDR1 and CDR2: SGHAT and FQNNGV. With 5 bases clipped from V and 2 bases from J, the junction kept 4 bases outside the gene matches. For the CDR3, the DNA is TGTGCCAGCAGCAAGGACAGGGGGCCAAACACCGGGGAGCTGTTTTTT. Protein sequence: CASSKDRGPNTGELFF.

There are many counts of this clonotype. The chain joins TRBV19 to TRBJ2-5, with TRBD1 identical over 9 bases. The trim removed 5 bases at V and 3 bases at J, leaving 1 base unmatched. The CDR3 is 13 residues long. Germline lookup yields CDR1 LNHDA and CDR2 SQIVND (reference sequence). This CDR3 is CASSGQGKETQYF. CDR3 DNA: TGTGCCAGTAGTGGACAGGGGAAAGAGACCCAGTACTTC. Full variable domain (outside the CDR3, taken from reference TRBV19 and TRBJ2-5): DGGITQSPKYLFRKEGQNVTLSCEQNLNHDAMYWYRQDPGQGLRLIYYSQIVNDFQKGDIAEGYSVSREKKESFPLTVTSAQKNPTAFYLCASSGQGKETQYFGPGTRLLVL.

This clonotype has a count of ten or more. This chain uses TRBV29-1 with TRBJ1-5; D uncertain. Trimming cost V 4 bases and J 5 bases, with 9 bases left between them. The CDR3 is 12 amino acids. Germline-derived CDR1 and CDR2 are SQVTM and ANQGSEA. The CDR3 reads CSVGSEDQPQHF. DNA for the CDR3: TGCAGCGTTGGGTCCGAGGATCAGCCCCAGCATTTT.